This TCR beta chain was identified in a study of T cell changes during pregnancy in multiple sclerosis. CDR3 size: 19 residues. Germline CDR1 MGHRA, CDR2 YSYEKL. V gave up 4 bases and J gave up 0 bases; unmatched junction bases: 13. TCRdb's copy holds only in-frame clones and misses some; the assay was immunoSEQ multiplex PCR. The table has tens of thousands of clones, about 92% seen once; the top ten hold approximately 1.2%. The sample was peripheral blood. The receptor comes from a female donor with multiple sclerosis, enrolled in a pregnancy study. The V and J genes are TRBV4-1 and TRBJ2-1, with 9 bases fitting TRBD2. Written as DNA, the CDR3 is TGCGCCAGCAGCCCCCAAGGCCTAGCGGGATTAAGCTCCTACAATGAGCAGTTCTTC. Protein: CASSPQGLAGLSSYNEQFF.